The rows below give T cell receptor beta chains drawn from one sample of a study of identical twins. TCRdb reprocessed the 5' RACE reads via MiXCR and lists one record per CDR3 protein. The profile covers hundreds of thousands of distinct CDR3 sequences, with 18% appearing a single time and about an eighth taken by the ten largest. This sample also belongs to another study, concerning T cells expressing NK-cell markers.

The sequencing input was PBMCs. The source is a young woman in good health. Each CDR3 is given with its conserved first and last residue. Clone size appears in some rows only: once, few, many, or a class for an expanded clone.

len: 13; v_gene: TRBV12-3/TRBV12-4; abundance: many; CDR3aa: CASSPGQLGVLTF
len: 13; v_gene: TRBV20-1; abundance: NA; CDR3aa: CSARRTGLDTQYF
len: 13; v_gene: TRBV5-1; abundance: NA; CDR3aa: CASSARLDTEAFF
len: 15; v_gene: TRBV20-1; abundance: few; CDR3aa: CSASRGGLVTDTQYF
len: 17; v_gene: TRBV5-5; abundance: few; CDR3aa: CASSFDTGQGKDYGYTF
len: 15; v_gene: TRBV3-1; abundance: NA; CDR3aa: CATSQRGKGKNIQYF
len: 13; v_gene: TRBV5-1; abundance: few; CDR3aa: CASSYLRSSEAFF
len: 18; v_gene: TRBV20-1; abundance: once; CDR3aa: CSASLMWLAGGPGETQYF
len: 16; v_gene: TRBV5-1; abundance: NA; CDR3aa: CASSLGGGDSYNEQFF
len: 16; v_gene: TRBV3-1; abundance: NA; CDR3aa: CASSQPNGAPSYEQYF
len: 12; v_gene: TRBV7-9; abundance: NA; CDR3aa: CASSLLSLASAF
len: 13; v_gene: TRBV12-3/TRBV12-4; abundance: NA; CDR3aa: CASNSGAGEKLFF
len: 16; v_gene: TRBV12-3/TRBV12-4; abundance: NA; CDR3aa: CASSLRDGDLIEKLFF
len: 17; v_gene: TRBV5-1; abundance: few; CDR3aa: CASSLGTSGTGTGELFF
len: 13; v_gene: TRBV5-1; abundance: few; CDR3aa: CASSFLGNHEQYF
len: 15; v_gene: TRBV7-9; abundance: NA; CDR3aa: CASSLVPNFYNEQFF
len: 13; v_gene: TRBV12-3/TRBV12-4; abundance: NA; CDR3aa: CASSYRGLLGYTF
len: 15; v_gene: TRBV5-1; abundance: NA; CDR3aa: CASSAVSGPDQPQHF
len: 14; v_gene: TRBV15; abundance: NA; CDR3aa: CATSRDRGRGGQFF
len: 14; v_gene: TRBV6-5; abundance: NA; CDR3aa: CASSYQAGEETQYF
len: 11; v_gene: TRBV12-3/TRBV12-4; abundance: NA; CDR3aa: CASRRRAGQFF
len: 13; v_gene: TRBV7-8; abundance: few; CDR3aa: CASSDWFSSGYTF